The present TCR beta chain was sequenced within a study of regulatory T cells in long-lasting Graves disease. The CDR3 extends over 16 amino acids. The trim removed 6 bases at V and 6 bases at J, leaving 13 bases unmatched. The germline gives CDR1 SNHLY, CDR2 FYNNEI. For TCR beta, libraries came from iRepertoire HTBI primers and Arm-PCR of CDR3 regions. As processed by the authors: Looking across samples, the authors found under 75 TRBV and 14 TRBJ segments. Via MiXCR, TCRdb re-called the multiplex PCR reads, giving one row per CDR3 protein. For this entry, the V and J calls and clone size follow TCRdb and not the study's own pipeline. The sample consists of fewer than 600,000 distinct CDR3 sequences, about 20% of them appearing once. Time point of the sample: persistent/refractory GD, antithyroid drugs over 5 years with positive TRAb. The TCR library was prepared using RNA isolated from PBMCs.

The sample was peripheral blood mononuclear cells (PBMCs), taken when the disease was refractory, from a patient treated with antithyroid drugs. This receptor was identified in a female donor with Graves disease. J is TRBJ2-1 and V is TRBV2, with 8 positions matching TRBD2. The CDR3 loop is CASRSSGGDPRNEQFF. In nucleotides, the CDR3 is TGTGCCAGCAGGTCTTCCGGGGGGGACCCACGCAATGAGCAGTTCTTC.